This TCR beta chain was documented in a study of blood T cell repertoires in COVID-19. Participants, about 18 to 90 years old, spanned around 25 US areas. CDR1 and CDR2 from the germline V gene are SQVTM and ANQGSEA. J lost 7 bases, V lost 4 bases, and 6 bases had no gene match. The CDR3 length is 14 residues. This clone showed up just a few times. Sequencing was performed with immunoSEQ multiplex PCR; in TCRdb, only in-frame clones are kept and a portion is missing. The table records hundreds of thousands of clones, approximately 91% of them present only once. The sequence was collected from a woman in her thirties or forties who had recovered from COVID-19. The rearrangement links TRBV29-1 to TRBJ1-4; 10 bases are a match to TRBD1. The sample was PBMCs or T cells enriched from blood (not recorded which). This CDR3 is CSVGRDRGSEKLFF. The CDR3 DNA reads TGCAGCGTTGGCCGGGACAGGGGCTCTGAAAAACTGTTTTTT.